This T cell receptor beta chain came from a study of T-cell reconstitution after alpha-beta-depleted transplantation in children. A library of TCRbeta sequences, prepared with unique molecular identifiers, was generated. TCRdb used MiXCR to reprocess the PCR reads, holding one entry per CDR3 protein. Here the sample spans 700,000 to 950,000 distinct CDR3 sequences, 15% to 20% being singletons. Study-level results: Newly generated T cells supplied most T-cell counts and diversity one year post-transplant. There were reportedly several hundred expanded graft clones from which alpha-beta T cells came about two months after transplant. Some patients showed high day-60 TCRbeta diversity, which derived from surviving recipient T cells and thymic progenitors.

There are 14 residues in the CDR3. With 3 bases clipped from V and 10 bases from J, the junction kept 5 bases outside the gene matches. The germline V gene has CDR1 SGHNT and CDR2 YYREEE (reference sequence). Remarks on this clonotype: Its antigen remains unknown.

This TCR was sampled from a male patient younger than 18 who had a stem cell transplant for acute lymphoblastic leukemia, so the T cells may come from the graft donor. V gene TRBV5-4 combines with J gene TRBJ1-6; 9 positions match TRBD1. This sample comprised PBMCs, mostly from graft donor cells, obtained 360 days after TCRalphabeta/CD19-depleted stem cell transplant. CDR3 amino acids: CASSSQQGASPLHF. DNA for the CDR3: TGTGCCAGCAGCTCTCAACAGGGGGCATCACCCCTCCACTTT.